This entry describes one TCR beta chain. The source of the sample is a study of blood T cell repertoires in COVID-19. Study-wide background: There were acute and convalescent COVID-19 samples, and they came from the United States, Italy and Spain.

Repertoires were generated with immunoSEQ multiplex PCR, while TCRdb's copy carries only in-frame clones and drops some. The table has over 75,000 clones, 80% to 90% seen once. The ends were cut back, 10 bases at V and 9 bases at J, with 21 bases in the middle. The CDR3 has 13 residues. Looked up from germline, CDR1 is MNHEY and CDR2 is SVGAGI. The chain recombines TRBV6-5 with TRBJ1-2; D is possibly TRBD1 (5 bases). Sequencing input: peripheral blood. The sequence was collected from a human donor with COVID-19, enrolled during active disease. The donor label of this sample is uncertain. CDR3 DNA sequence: TGTGCCACCGCGCCCGGAGGGGCTCTGCGCTACACCTTC. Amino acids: CATAPGGALRYTF.